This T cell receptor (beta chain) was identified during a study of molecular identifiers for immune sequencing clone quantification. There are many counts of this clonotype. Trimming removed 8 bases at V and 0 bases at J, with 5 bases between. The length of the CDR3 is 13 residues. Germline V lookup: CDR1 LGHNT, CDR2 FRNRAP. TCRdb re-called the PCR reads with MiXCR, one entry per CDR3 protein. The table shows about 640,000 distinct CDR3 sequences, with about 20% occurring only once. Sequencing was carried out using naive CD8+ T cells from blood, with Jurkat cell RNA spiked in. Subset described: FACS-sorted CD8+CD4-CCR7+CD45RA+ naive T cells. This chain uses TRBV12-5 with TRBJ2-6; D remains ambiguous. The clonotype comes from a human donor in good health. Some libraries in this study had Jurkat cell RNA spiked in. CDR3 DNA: TGTGCTAGTCTCTACTCTGGGGCCAACGTCCTGACTTTC. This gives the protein CASLYSGANVLTF.